These 18 T cell receptor beta chains originate from one sample sequenced in a study of T cell responses to AZD1222 COVID-19 vaccine. Profiling relied on immunoSEQ multiplex PCR, and the TCRdb table lists in-frame clones only, not all of them. The table has about 120,000 clones, just under 95% seen once. The sequencing here drew on peripheral blood, taken on day 0 of AZD1222 vaccination. These receptors all stem from an adult in good health.

The chain employs TRBV28 and TRBJ2-2; D assignment may be TRBD1 or TRBD2 (5 bases each). The germline V gene has CDR1 MDHEN and CDR2 SYDVKM. V lost 6 bases and J 7 bases, leaving 15 bases between the germline ends. CDR3 size: 14 residues. CDR3 loop: CASRLMRGIGELFF. Here the CDR3 DNA reads TGTGCCAGCAGACTCATGAGGGGAATCGGGGAGCTGTTTTTT.

The chain combines TRBV13 with TRBJ2-2; 10 nucleotides align to TRBD2. Losses at the gene ends were 5 bases for V and 1 base for J; bases not matched to a gene: 4. The length of the CDR3 is 16 residues. CDR1 and CDR2 (germline): PRHDT, FYEKMQ (reference sequence). The CDR3 spells CASSARTSGNTGELFF. The CDR3 nucleotides are TGTGCCAGCAGCGCACGGACTAGCGGGAACACCGGGGAGCTGTTTTTT.

V is TRBV11-2 and J is TRBJ2-3; the match to TRBD2 covers 9 bases. With V trimmed by 1 base and J by 5 bases, 7 bases remained unmatched. The length of the CDR3 is 16 residues. Germline CDR1 SGHAT, CDR2 FQNNGV. CDR3 nucleotide sequence: TGTGCCAGCAGCTTAGTCGGCGGGGGGGCCGTAGATACGCAGTATTTT. Translated, it gives CASSLVGGGAVDTQYF.

This chain uses TRBV30 with TRBJ1-2, with 11 bases that match TRBD1. Germline CDR1 reads GTSNPN; CDR2 reads SVGIG (reference sequence). Germline trimming cut 8 bases from V and 10 bases from J; bases unmatched to any gene: 12. This CDR3 spans 13 amino acids. CDR3 DNA: TGTGCCGGCGGCCTCGGGACAGGGGGACTCTACACCTTC. Amino acids: CAGGLGTGGLYTF.

Only one count was recorded for this clone. The rearrangement links TRBV24-1 to TRBJ2-3; D unresolved. CDR1 KGHDR and CDR2 SFDVKD come from the germline V gene. The CDR3 covers 15 residues. V lost 5 bases and J 4 bases, leaving 15 bases between the germline ends. The CDR3 region is CATSVITAGSDTQYF. CDR3 coding DNA: TGTGCCACCAGTGTTATCACGGCTGGGTCAGATACGCAGTATTTT.

V gene TRBV5-4 combines with J gene TRBJ1-5; tentative D call: TRBD1 (6 bases). Germline V gene data show CDR1 as SGHNT and CDR2 as YYREEE (reference sequence). The CDR3 spans 15 residues. The V end lost 4 bases, the J end lost 1 base, and 12 bases lay between the germline ends. The CDR3 loop reads CASSIGGMSNQPQHF. Here the CDR3 DNA reads TGTGCCAGCAGCATAGGGGGGATGAGCAATCAGCCCCAGCATTTT.

This chain connects TRBV14 to TRBJ1-3; D is ambiguous. Trimming removed 3 bases at V and 7 bases at J, with 19 bases between. The CDR3 has 16 residues. The germline gives CDR1 SGHDN, CDR2 FVKESK. This chain's CDR3 is CASSQLSGALLNTIYF. DNA for the CDR3: TGTGCCAGCAGCCAGTTAAGCGGCGCGTTACTTAACACCATATATTTT.

As for this clone: At the DNA level, this CDR3 is encoded by other sequences in the same sample as well. V gene TRBV2 combines with J gene TRBJ2-4; possibly TRBD2 for D (6 bases). The CDR3 is made up of 13 amino acids. V lost 6 bases to trimming and J lost 6 bases, with 12 bases between them. CDR1 and CDR2 from the germline V gene are SNHLY and FYNNEI. CDR3 protein: CASRGTGGNIQYF. Written as DNA, the CDR3 is TGTGCCAGCAGGGGGACTGGGGGAAACATTCAGTACTTC.

V gene TRBV11-2 combines with J gene TRBJ2-7, with TRBD1 identical over 7 bases. Per germline, CDR1 SGHAT and CDR2 FQNNGV. The CDR3 totals 14 residues. Losses at the gene ends were 9 bases for V and 0 bases for J; bases not matched to a gene: 8. CDR3 loop: CASQDRDSSYEQYF. The CDR3 bases are TGTGCCAGTCAAGATAGGGACAGCTCCTACGAGCAGTACTTC.

The chain is built from TRBV11-2 and TRBJ2-1; maybe TRBD1 (6 bases). Trimming removed 5 bases from V and 3 bases from J, with 17 bases in between. The CDR3 has 16 residues. Germline values: CDR1 SGHAT, CDR2 FQNNGV. CDR3 sequence reads: CASSVVKDRNYNEQFF. The CDR3 DNA is TGTGCCAGCAGCGTCGTGAAGGACAGAAACTACAATGAGCAGTTCTTC.

The chain employs TRBV11-2 and TRBJ2-6, with D perhaps being TRBD1 or TRBD2 (6 bases each). Germline V gene sequence: CDR1 SGHAT, CDR2 FQNNGV. Trimming pared 5 bases from V and 4 bases from J, leaving 18 bases between. This CDR3 contains 17 residues. DNA of the CDR3: TGTGCCAGCAGCCATGTAATGGGGGGCTCGGGGGCCAACGTCCTGACTTTC. It specifies CASSHVMGGSGANVLTF.

This chain uses TRBV9 with TRBJ2-5; D remains unclear. Trimming pared 6 bases from V and 2 bases from J, leaving 14 bases between. This CDR3 region has 14 residues. Looked up from germline, CDR1 is SGDLS and CDR2 is YYNGEE. The CDR3 DNA reads as TGTGCCAGCACCCCAGAGGTGTTTCAAGAGACCCAGTACTTC. Protein product: CASTPEVFQETQYF.

The chain recombines TRBV15 with TRBJ1-5; 7 bases map to TRBD1. The germline V gene encodes CDR1 LNHNV and CDR2 YYDKDF (reference sequence). The CDR3 has 18 residues. J gave up 0 bases and V 0 bases, and 8 bases lay outside the gene matches. The CDR3 nucleotides are TGTGCCACCAGCAGAGATTTCGGGACAGAGTATAGCAATCAGCCCCAGCATTTT. It specifies CATSRDFGTEYSNQPQHF.

CDR3 residues: CTTLVRRGYNEQFF. In DNA, the CDR3 is TGCACCACCCTGGTCAGGCGGGGCTACAATGAGCAGTTCTTC. The genes are TRBV10-2 and TRBJ2-1, with a possible D match to TRBD2 (6 bases). Looked up from germline, CDR1 is WSHSY and CDR2 is SAAADI. This CDR3 is built from 14 residues.

The chain uses TRBV7-2 and TRBJ1-2; perhaps TRBD1 as D (6 bases). From germline, CDR1 is SGHTA and CDR2 FQGNSA. V was shortened by 1 base and J by 8 bases, with 11 bases between the two germline ends. This CDR3 has 13 residues. The CDR3 DNA reads TGTGCCAGCAGCTTAGGGGGGGCGGGCGGCTACACCTTC. Residues: CASSLGGAGGYTF.

This sequence joins TRBV13 and TRBJ2-1, with 11 positions matching TRBD2. CDR1 is PRHDT and CDR2 is FYEKMQ in the germline V gene (reference sequence). The CDR3 sequence is 18 residues long. J was trimmed by 0 bases and V by 7 bases; bases with no gene match: 11. CDR3: CASIPAASGGSSYNEQFF. The CDR3, as DNA: TGTGCCAGCATTCCCGCGGCTAGCGGGGGGAGCTCCTACAATGAGCAGTTCTTC.

The CDR3 reads CASSPGGVNYGYTF. CDR3 coding DNA: TGTGCCAGCAGCCCCGGGGGGGTAAACTATGGCTACACCTTC. The chain carries TRBV6-5 and TRBJ1-2; tentatively, D is TRBD1 (5 bases). V shed 6 bases and J shed 2 bases, with 13 bases lying between them. There are 14 residues in the CDR3. Germline V gives CDR1 MNHEY, CDR2 SVGAGI.

The CDR3 sequence is CASSIRAWETQYF. The DNA for the CDR3 is TGTGCCAGTAGTATCAGGGCTTGGGAGACCCAGTACTTC. The chain carries TRBV19 and TRBJ2-5; D might be TRBD1 (5 bases). The CDR3 consists of 13 residues. Trimming took off 3 bases at V and 5 bases at J, with 10 bases between the two ends. Germline assignment: CDR1 LNHDA and CDR2 SQIVND (reference sequence).